This T cell receptor (beta chain) was observed in a study of technical replicates of blood from a handful of donors. The germline CDR1 and CDR2 sequences are SNHLY and FYNNEI. The germline V and J ends were trimmed by 0 bases and 7 bases, with 8 bases remaining between them. The CDR3 extends over 13 amino acids. TCRdb's table, derived via immunoSEQ multiplex PCR, lists solely in-frame clones and lacks some. Seen here are 55,000 to 80,000 clones, nearly 98% observed once, and the top ten hold approximately 0.2%. This chain connects TRBV2 to TRBJ2-3, with D possibly being TRBD2 (5 bases). The receptor was isolated from a human donor in good health. Sequenced: T cells isolated from PBMCs. CDR3 sequence (DNA): TGTGCCAGCAGTGAAGCAGGAGGCCATACGCAGTATTTT. Its translation is CASSEAGGHTQYF.